The 11 T cell receptor beta chains presented below share a single source sample, sequenced in a study of tumor and adjacent non-tumor tissue in lung cancer. RNA was extracted from bulk tissue without any cell sorting. Three rounds of nested PCR, following a modified ARM-PCR protocol, produced the TCRbeta library. TCRdb recomputed calls from the multiplex PCR reads with MiXCR, one row per CDR3 protein. There are some 93,000 distinct CDR3 sequences in the sample; roughly 66% occur only once, and 15% to 20% lies in the top ten. The sequencing sample was made of lung tumor tissue. All receptors derive from a man between 60 and 70 years old with non-small cell lung cancer.

The sample holds many counts of this clonotype. V gene TRBV5-1 combines with J gene TRBJ1-6, with TRBD1 matching 9 bases. Unmatched junction bases numbered 12, after V lost 1 base and J lost 10 bases. This CDR3 spans 17 amino acids. The germline CDR1 and CDR2 sequences are SGHRS and YFSETQ. The CDR3: CASSLSFGTGGVSPLHF. DNA for the CDR3: TGCGCCAGCAGCTTGTCGTTTGGTACAGGGGGCGTCTCACCCCTCCACTTT.

Concerning this clonotype: The junction departs from germline at one end; a sequencing error may be responsible. The rearrangement joins TRBV5-8 to TRBJ2-3; D uncertain. The V gene's germline CDR1 is SGHTS and CDR2 YDEGEE. This CDR3 region has 16 residues. The CDR3 region is CASRMTGRCSTDKQYF. In DNA, the CDR3 is TGTGCCAGCAGAATGACTGGACGGTGCAGCACAGATAAGCAGTATTTT.

About this clonotype: A much larger clone lies one base from this, so it may be a read error. The chain combines TRBV30 with TRBJ2-5, with D possibly being TRBD2 (5 bases). The CDR3 is 15 residues long. Trimming removed 4 bases from V and 5 bases from J, with 20 bases in between. CDR1 is GTSNPN, CDR2 SVGIG, per germline (reference sequence). This CDR3 is CAWNGKVSRRETQYF. The CDR3 region has the DNA TGTGCCTGGAATGGGAAGGTCTCCAGGAGGGAGACCCAGTACTTC. The complete variable domain, with remaining parts taken from reference TRBV30 and TRBJ2-5, reads SQTIHQWPATLVQPVGSPLSLECTVEGTSNPNLYWYRQAAGRGLQLLFYSVGIGQISSEVPQNLSASRPQDRQFILSSKKLLLSDSGFYLCAWNGKVSRRETQYFGPGTRLLVL.

Regarding this clonotype: The CDR3 does not end in the conserved phenylalanine or tryptophan, so this is likely a read error. The J gene is TRBJ1-2, the V gene TRBV11-3; D may be TRBD1 (6 bases). In germline, CDR1 is SGHNT, CDR2 YENEEA. The CDR3 spans 13 residues. Trimming stripped 5 bases from V and 10 bases from J, with 17 bases between. Here the CDR3 reads CASSPGTRVVYTL. The CDR3 coding sequence is TGTGCCAGCAGCCCCGGGACAAGGGTTGTCTACACCTTA.

CDR3 in DNA: TGTGCCAGTAGTATAGGGGGACGGCCTAGCACAGATACGCAGTATTTT. This sequence encodes CASSIGGRPSTDTQYF. This chain uses TRBV19 with TRBJ2-3, with D tentatively TRBD1 or TRBD2 (5 bases each). The CDR3 totals 16 residues. V lost 1 base, J lost 0 bases, and 11 bases lay in between. Germline V gene lookup returns CDR1 LNHDA and CDR2 SQIVND (reference sequence).

This clonotype was picked up one time. A read error may account for a junction end that differs from germline. The CDR3 bases are TGTGCCAGCACTACGACTAGCGGGAGGTCCTACAATGAGCGGTTCTTC. Its protein is CASTTTSGRSYNERFF. The rearrangement links TRBV12-3 or TRBV12-4 to TRBJ2-1; 13 bases line up with TRBD2. The CDR3 is 16 residues long.

With respect to this clonotype: One junction end disagrees with the germline gene, perhaps due to a read error. The CDR3 DNA reads TGCGGCGTTCGAGCTGGACAGCATTCTGGAAACACCATATATTTT. As protein: CGVRAGQHSGNTIYF. The genes are TRBV29-1 and TRBJ1-3; a possible D gene is TRBD1 (6 bases). Germline V gene sequence: CDR1 SQVTM, CDR2 ANQGSEA. This CDR3 has 15 residues.

A remark on this clonotype: A much larger clone sits a single nucleotide away, making a read error possible. Given the absence of the conserved phenylalanine or tryptophan at the CDR3 end, a read error is likely. The chain employs TRBV24-1 and TRBJ2-3; no clear D gene. Germline lookup yields CDR1 KGHDR and CDR2 SFDVKD. This CDR3 spans 15 amino acids. The V end lost 4 bases, the J end lost 3 bases, and 13 bases lay between the germline ends. CDR3 region: CATSDSRTTTDTQYS. CDR3 DNA sequence: TGTGCCACCAGTGACAGCCGGACCACTACAGATACGCAGTATTCT.

As for this clonotype: Compared with germline, one end of the junction differs, possibly owing to a read error. J is TRBJ1-6 and V is TRBV9; D is unclear. The CDR3 spans 15 residues. Germline V gives CDR1 SGDLS, CDR2 YYNGEE. CDR3 DNA sequence: TGTGCCAGCAACGTAGCCGTCGGACGGGATTCACCCCTCCACTTT. Amino acids: CASNVAVGRDSPLHF.

In regard to this clonotype: A read error is possible here, since a much larger clone lies one base away. The chain uses TRBV12-3 or TRBV12-4 and TRBJ2-1, with 15 nucleotides matching TRBD2. There are 16 residues in the CDR3. The CDR3 DNA reads as TGTACCAGCAGTTTGAGGACTAGCGGGAGGGCCGGGGAGCAGTTCTTC. Residues: CTSSLRTSGRAGEQFF.

Of note for this clonotype: This may be a read error, as it is one base from a much larger clone. The chain has TRBV6-5 and TRBJ2-7; D not certain. Germline V gives CDR1 MNHEY, CDR2 SVGAGI. CDR3 length: 11 amino acids. V was cut by 7 bases and J by 6 bases, with 10 bases left in between. CDR3 protein: CASMELSEQYF. Written as DNA, the CDR3 is TGTGCCAGCATGGAGTTGAGCGAGCAGTACTTC.